This T cell receptor (beta chain) was captured by sequencing in a study of cytomegalovirus exposure and HLA in healthy donors. About the research overall: Early on, a data release was issued that held tens of millions of unique TCRs from HLA-typed donors. Overall study findings and caveats: The number of N-insertions in an Asian-associated ancestry cluster was reportedly below the 666-donor mean in a later analysis. V- and J-gene trimming of TCR beta was linked (in a later analysis) to a missense DCLRE1C variant.

The CDR3 consists of 16 residues. The V and J ends lost 6 bases and 8 bases respectively, with 22 bases between them. Germline-derived CDR1 and CDR2 are LNHDA and SQIVND (reference sequence). This clone was detected once. Its target is not known. The PCR made use of 60 Vbeta and 13 Jbeta primers. Sequencing used immunoSEQ multiplex PCR; TCRdb keeps in-frame clones, though not all of them. The table has fewer than 130,000 clones, approximately 83% seen once. Sequencing was carried out using PBMCs. The chain is built from TRBV19 and TRBJ2-2; a possible D gene is TRBD1 (6 bases). The sequence was obtained from a man in his forties in good health and CMV-seronegative. The CDR3 loop is CASSLRSVRGGGELFF. The CDR3 DNA sequence: TGTGCCAGTAGCCTACGGTCTGTCAGGGGTGGTGGGGAGCTGTTTTTT.